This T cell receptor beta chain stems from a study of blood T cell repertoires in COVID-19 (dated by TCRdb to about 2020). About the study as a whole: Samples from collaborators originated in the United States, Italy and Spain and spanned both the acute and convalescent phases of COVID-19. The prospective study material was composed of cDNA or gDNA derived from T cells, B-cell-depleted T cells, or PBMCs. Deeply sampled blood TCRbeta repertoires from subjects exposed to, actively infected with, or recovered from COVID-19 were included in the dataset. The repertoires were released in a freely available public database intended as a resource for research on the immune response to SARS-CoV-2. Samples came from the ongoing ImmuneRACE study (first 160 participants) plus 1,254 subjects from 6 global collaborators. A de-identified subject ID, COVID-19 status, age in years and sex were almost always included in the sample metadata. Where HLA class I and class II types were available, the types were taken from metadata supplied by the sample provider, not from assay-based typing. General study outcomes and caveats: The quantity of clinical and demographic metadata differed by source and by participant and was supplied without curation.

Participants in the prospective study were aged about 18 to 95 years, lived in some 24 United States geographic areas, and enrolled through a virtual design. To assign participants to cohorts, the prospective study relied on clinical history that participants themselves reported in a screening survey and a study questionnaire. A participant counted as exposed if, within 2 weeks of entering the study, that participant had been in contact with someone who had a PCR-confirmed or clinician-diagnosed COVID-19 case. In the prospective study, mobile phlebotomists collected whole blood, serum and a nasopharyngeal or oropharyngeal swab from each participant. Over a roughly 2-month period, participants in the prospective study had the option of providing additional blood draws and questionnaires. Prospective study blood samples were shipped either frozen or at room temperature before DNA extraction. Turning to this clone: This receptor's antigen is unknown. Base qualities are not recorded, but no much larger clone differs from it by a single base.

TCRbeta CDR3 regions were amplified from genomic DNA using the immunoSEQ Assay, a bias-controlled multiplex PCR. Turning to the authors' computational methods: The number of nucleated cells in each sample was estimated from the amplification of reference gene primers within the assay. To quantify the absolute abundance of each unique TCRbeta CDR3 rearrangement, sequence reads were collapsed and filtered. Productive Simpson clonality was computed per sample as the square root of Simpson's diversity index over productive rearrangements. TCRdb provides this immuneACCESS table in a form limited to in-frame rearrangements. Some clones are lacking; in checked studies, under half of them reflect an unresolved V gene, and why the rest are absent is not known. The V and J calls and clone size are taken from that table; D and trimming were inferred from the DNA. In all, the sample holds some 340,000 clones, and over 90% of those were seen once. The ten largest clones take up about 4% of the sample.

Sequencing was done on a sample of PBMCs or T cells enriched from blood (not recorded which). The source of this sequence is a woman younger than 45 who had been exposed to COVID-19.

The CDR3 protein: CASSAPGQFLYNEQFF. The DNA is as follows: TGTGCCAGTAGTGCCCCAGGACAGTTTCTCTACAATGAGCAGTTCTTC. The V and J segments used are TRBV19 and TRBJ2-1, and the D gene may be TRBD1, 6 bases matching. Sequences LNHDA (CDR1) and SQIVND (CDR2) are obtained from the germline V gene (reference sequence). V sheds 5 bases and J sheds 3 bases, leaving 17 bases between their ends. The CDR3 has 16 amino acids, counting the end cysteine and phenylalanine. Kept here is only the CDR3 DNA, which spans 48 bases and is read in frame from base 1.